This T cell receptor beta chain was found in a study of early T cells in non-severe SARS-CoV-2 infection. Study findings and constraints: There was a bias toward anti-spike CD8 responses in VDJdb matching, which missed private and CD4 specificities.

Separate cDNA molecules each had unique molecular identifiers attached to them. Each CDR3 protein is one row after TCRdb ran MiXCR on the 5' RACE reads. The table records about 49,000 distinct CDR3 sequences, around 12% of them present only once. Only a few counts were recorded for this clonotype. The antigen is unknown. Germline lookup yields CDR1 MDHEN and CDR2 SYDVKM. The CDR3 sequence is 11 residues long. V was trimmed by 6 bases and J by 10 bases, leaving 10 bases between them. The receptor was isolated from an adult who was a healthcare worker with PCR-confirmed SARS-CoV-2 infection or an uninfected control (not recorded which). Source: whole blood, taken at baseline. This sequence joins TRBV28 and TRBJ2-1; D may correspond to TRBD1 or TRBD2 (5 bases each). CDR3 sequence: CASRGPREQFF. The CDR3 nucleotides read TGTGCCAGCAGGGGACCAAGGGAGCAGTTCTTC.